These 32 T cell receptor beta chains originate from one sample sequenced in a study of blood T cells in healthy people across ages. Sample-barcoded 5' priming and a J-beta primer mix drove a second PCR of about 6 to 12 cycles. TCRdb passed the 5' RACE reads through MiXCR, listing each CDR3 protein once. The sample consists of hundreds of thousands of distinct CDR3 sequences, roughly 64% of them appearing once. Specimen: blood. The source of these receptors is a young man in good health.

The chain employs TRBV4-3 and TRBJ2-6, with D unclear. This CDR3 comprises 15 residues. V lost 0 bases and J 4 bases, leaving 7 bases between the germline ends. From germline, CDR1 is LGHNA and CDR2 YSLEER. For the CDR3, the DNA is TGCGCCAGCAGCCAAGAGACGCGCGGGGCCAACGTCCTGACTTTC. Translated, it gives CASSQETRGANVLTF.

This clonotype appeared once. The chain recombines TRBV4-2 with TRBJ2-7; 11 bases are shared with TRBD2. CDR3 size: 17 residues. Germline trimming cut 3 bases from V and 0 bases from J; bases unmatched to any gene: 7. Germline loops: CDR1 LGHNA, CDR2 YNFKEQ. Written as DNA, the CDR3 is TGTGCCAGCAGCCATGGGACTAGCGGTTTCAGCTCCTACGAGCAGTACTTC. It yields the protein CASSHGTSGFSSYEQYF.

The CDR3 is CASSLGYGGGDEQFF. CDR3 nucleotide sequence: TGTGCCAGCAGCTTAGGGTACGGAGGAGGTGATGAGCAGTTCTTC. V usage is TRBV7-8 and J usage is TRBJ2-1; D possibly corresponds to TRBD2 (5 bases). The germline V gene encodes CDR1 SGHVS and CDR2 FQNEAQ. V shed 1 base and J shed 8 bases, with 15 bases lying between them. The CDR3 runs 15 residues.

The chain links TRBV20-1 to TRBJ2-7; D assignment may be TRBD1 or TRBD2 (5 bases each). V was shortened by 0 bases and J by 5 bases, with 17 bases between the two germline ends. The V gene's germline CDR1 is DFQATT and CDR2 SNEGSKA (reference sequence). This CDR3 is built from 15 residues. The CDR3 spells CSARDWGSAPNEQYF. In DNA, the CDR3 is TGCAGTGCTAGAGACTGGGGGTCGGCACCCAACGAGCAGTACTTC.

The genes are TRBV7-9 and TRBJ2-1, with 12 nucleotides matching TRBD2. The CDR3 is made up of 14 amino acids. Germline CDR1 and CDR2: SEHNR and FQNEAQ (reference sequence). Losses at the gene ends were 1 base for V and 13 bases for J; bases not matched to a gene: 5. Here the CDR3 reads CASSLGLAGVKQFF. Here the CDR3 DNA reads TGTGCCAGCAGCTTAGGACTAGCGGGAGTGAAACAGTTCTTC.

The chain combines TRBV7-2 with TRBJ2-5; TRBD2 matches 10 bases. This CDR3 has 14 residues. V lost 4 bases and J lost 11; bases outside the gene matches: 10. The germline V gene encodes CDR1 SGHTA and CDR2 FQGNSA. CDR3 DNA sequence: TGTGCCAGCAGCTCTAGCGGGAGCCACAATGAGCAGTACTTC. It is translated as CASSSSGSHNEQYF.

The chain is built from TRBV10-3 and TRBJ1-6; no firm D call. Germline V gives CDR1 ENHRY, CDR2 SYGVKD. Trimming left V 0 bases short and J 5 bases short, with 17 bases between. This CDR3 is 18 amino acids long. Here the CDR3 reads CAISESRLRDTDNSPLHF. The CDR3 nucleotides are TGTGCCATCAGTGAGTCCCGGCTACGGGATACTGATAATTCACCCCTCCACTTT.

Remarks on this clonotype: This may arise from a read error, as a much more abundant clone is one base away. The chain joins TRBV7-9 to TRBJ2-7; 7 nucleotides align to TRBD1. The J call could be wrong; TRBJ2-1 is a better fit for the DNA end. Germline CDR1 is SEHNR and CDR2 is FQNEAQ (reference sequence). There are 13 residues in the CDR3. Here the CDR3 DNA reads TGTGCCAGCAGCCGAACAGGGGCCTACGAGCAGTTCTTC. It is translated as CASSRTGAYEQFF.

This clonotype has a handful of counts. The V and J genes are TRBV27 and TRBJ2-7, with D unclear. The CDR3 is made up of 11 amino acids. In germline, CDR1 is MNHEY, CDR2 SMNVEV (reference sequence). V was trimmed by 7 bases and J by 5 bases, leaving 9 bases between them. CDR3 coding DNA: TGTGCCAGCACCAGTGGGAACGAGCAGTACTTC. Residues: CASTSGNEQYF.

Comments on this clonotype: An end of the junction differs from the germline gene, which may be a read error. CDR3: CASSVTNGDTQYF. CDR3 in DNA: TGTGCCAGCAGCGTAACTAATGGGGATACGCAGTATTTT. The chain employs TRBV7-3 and TRBJ2-3; D call uncertain. The CDR3 is made up of 13 amino acids. Germline V gene lookup returns CDR1 SGHTA and CDR2 FQGTGA. Full variable domain (remainder filled in from reference TRBV7-3 and TRBJ2-3): GAGVSQTPSNKVTEKGKYVELRCDPISGHTALYWYRQSLGQGPEFLIYFQGTGAADDSGLPNDRFFAVRPEGSVSTLKIQRTERGDSAVYLCASSVTNGDTQYFGPGTRLTVL.

The rearrangement links TRBV20-1 to TRBJ2-1; 7 bases line up with TRBD2. J was trimmed by 3 bases and V by 1 base; bases with no gene match: 18. Germline V gives CDR1 DFQATT, CDR2 SNEGSKA (reference sequence). The CDR3 spans 19 residues. CDR3 sequence: CSARVRGGAGVRYYNEQFF. The CDR3 nucleotides are TGCAGTGCTAGAGTCCGGGGTGGGGCGGGAGTTCGTTACTACAATGAGCAGTTCTTC.

The chain has TRBV10-3 and TRBJ2-3; 7 positions agree with TRBD1. Per the germline V gene, CDR1 is ENHRY and CDR2 is SYGVKD. This CDR3 is 15 amino acids long. J was trimmed by 7 bases and V by 4 bases; bases with no gene match: 11. Here the CDR3 reads CAISALQGGENTQYF. DNA of the CDR3: TGTGCCATCAGTGCTCTTCAAGGGGGCGAGAATACGCAGTATTTT.

CDR3 DNA sequence: TGTGCCAGCAGCTTGTACAGTTCGGTAAACAATGAGCAGTTCTTC. As protein: CASSLYSSVNNEQFF. This sequence joins TRBV7-2 and TRBJ2-1; D gene ambiguous. The CDR3 consists of 15 residues. Germline loops: CDR1 SGHTA, CDR2 FQGNSA. The germline V and J ends were trimmed by 3 bases and 5 bases, with 14 bases remaining between them.

The CDR3 DNA reads as TGTGCCAGCAGCCAAGACAAGGGGGTCATCACCTTC. Protein: CASSQDKGVITF. The rearrangement uses TRBV3-1 and TRBJ1-2; tentative D call: TRBD1 (6 bases). The CDR3 spans 12 residues. The V and J ends lost 0 bases and 13 bases respectively, with 12 bases between them. The germline CDR1 and CDR2 sequences are LGHDT and YNNKEL (reference sequence).

This clonotype has just one count. The rearrangement uses TRBV6-1 and TRBJ2-1; D is uncertain. Germline V lookup: CDR1 MNHNS, CDR2 SASEGT. This CDR3 spans 16 amino acids. Trimming removed 4 bases at V and 8 bases at J, with 21 bases between. The CDR3 nucleotides are TGTGCCAGCAGTGCAGTATTGACGTGGTCTGGTGATGAGCAGTTCTTC. It encodes CASSAVLTWSGDEQFF.

This chain joins TRBV7-9 and TRBJ1-6; D gene ambiguous. CDR1 is SEHNR and CDR2 is FQNEAQ in the germline V gene (reference sequence). V lost 5 bases, J lost 3 bases, and 14 bases lay in between. The CDR3 spans 16 residues. The CDR3 sequence: CASSPLGGFYNSPLHF. In DNA form, the CDR3 reads TGTGCCAGCAGCCCCCTGGGAGGCTTCTATAATTCACCCCTCCACTTT.

There are many counts of this clonotype. A read error may account for a junction end that differs from germline. This chain links TRBV4-3 with TRBJ2-1; 7 nucleotides align to TRBD1. Looked up from germline, CDR1 is LGHNA and CDR2 is YSLEER. The CDR3 covers 13 residues. This chain's CDR3 is CASSQGGGDEQFF. CDR3 DNA: TGTGCCAGCAGCCAAGGGGGCGGCGATGAGCAGTTCTTC.

The chain couples TRBV20-1 to TRBJ2-3; 10 nucleotides match TRBD2. The CDR3 sequence is 15 residues long. With V trimmed by 6 bases and J by 4 bases, 10 bases remained unmatched. Germline V gene data show CDR1 as DFQATT and CDR2 as SNEGSKA (reference sequence). CDR3 region: CSALWSSGGPDTQYF. Here the CDR3 DNA reads TGCAGTGCGCTCTGGTCTAGCGGGGGCCCAGATACGCAGTATTTT.

This clonotype was seen once. The V and J genes are TRBV7-9 and TRBJ2-1, with D possibly TRBD1 on 5 matching bases. Trimming shortened V by 5 bases and J by 8 bases, and 10 bases separated the two germline ends. This CDR3 contains 12 residues. Germline loops: CDR1 SEHNR, CDR2 FQNEAQ (reference sequence). CDR3 sequence (DNA): TGTGCCAGCAGCGTACAGGTGGATGAGCAGTTCTTC. As protein: CASSVQVDEQFF.

The sample holds a few counts of this clonotype. This rearrangement joins TRBV6-6 to TRBJ2-5; no definite D call. Germline V gives CDR1 MNHNY, CDR2 SVGAGI (reference sequence). The CDR3 totals 12 residues. Trimming cost V 6 bases and J 1 base, with 6 bases left between them. The CDR3 bases are TGTGCCAGCAGAAAGGGCCAAGAGACCCAGTACTTC. This codes for CASRKGQETQYF.

This clonotype showed up just a few times. This chain uses TRBV3-1 with TRBJ2-4; D is undetermined. V lost 3 bases, J lost 6 bases, and 15 bases lay in between. This CDR3 is 15 amino acids long. Germline CDR1 LGHDT, CDR2 YNNKEL (reference sequence). The CDR3 loop is CASSQISDRSNIQYF. DNA for the CDR3: TGTGCCAGCAGCCAGATTAGTGATCGATCAAACATTCAGTACTTC. The full variable domain, completed using reference TRBV3-1 and TRBJ2-4, is DTAVSQTPKYLVTQMGNDKSIKCEQNLGHDTMYWYKQDSKKFLKIMFSYNNKELIINETVPNRFSPKSPDKAHLNLHINSLELGDSAVYFCASSQISDRSNIQYFGAGTRLSVL.

The chain recombines TRBV2 with TRBJ1-5; D remains unclear. Trimming removed 3 bases at V and 7 bases at J, with 16 bases between. Germline CDR1 and CDR2: SNHLY and FYNNEI. The CDR3 has 15 amino acids. The DNA of the CDR3 is TGTGCCAGCAGTGATCGGGGTTCTCGAGAGCAGCCCCAGCATTTT. Protein: CASSDRGSREQPQHF. The full variable domain, completed using reference TRBV2 and TRBJ1-5, is EPEVTQTPSHQVTQMGQEVILRCVPISNHLYFYWYRQILGQKVEFLVSFYNNEISEKSEIFDDQFSVERPDGSNFTLKIRSTKLEDSAMYFCASSDRGSREQPQHFGDGTRLSIL.

This clonotype showed up many times. J is TRBJ2-5 and V is TRBV20-1; D gene ambiguous. The germline gives CDR1 DFQATT, CDR2 SNEGSKA (reference sequence). Trimming stripped 3 bases from V and 5 bases from J, with 7 bases between. This CDR3 has 11 residues. The CDR3 here is CSASLSETQYF. The CDR3 DNA is TGCAGTGCTAGTCTCAGCGAGACCCAGTACTTC.

In its sample, this clonotype was seen a few times. The chain uses TRBV4-3 and TRBJ2-5, with TRBD2 matching over 14 bases. V dropped 3 bases and J dropped 2; count of bases not matched to a gene: 5. The V gene's germline CDR1 is LGHNA and CDR2 YSLEER. The CDR3 sequence is 17 residues long. The CDR3 DNA sequence: TGCGCCAGCAGCCAGAGGACTAGCGGGAGGTTACAAGAGACCCAGTACTTC. Translated: CASSQRTSGRLQETQYF.

CDR3 loop: CASSEGRHLSQYF. CDR3 sequence (DNA): TGTGCCAGCAGTGAAGGAAGGCACCTCAGCCAGTACTTC. The chain couples TRBV6-1 to TRBJ2-7; D is unresolved. This CDR3 has 13 amino acids. CDR1 and CDR2 from the germline V gene are MNHNS and SASEGT. With 1 base removed from V and 10 bases from J, the gap between germline ends came to 14 bases.

This clonotype was seen more than once but under ten times. The V gene is TRBV7-2, the J gene TRBJ2-5; 7 bases match TRBD2. J gave up 0 bases and V 4 bases, and 5 bases lay outside the gene matches. CDR1 and CDR2 from the germline V gene are SGHTA and FQGNSA. The CDR3 is 15 residues long. CDR3 coding DNA: TGTGCCAGCAGCTCTAGCGGAGGGTACCAAGAGACCCAGTACTTC. This codes for CASSSSGGYQETQYF.

The table lists this clonotype with a few counts. This chain joins TRBV6-2 or TRBV6-3 and TRBJ1-5; 10 bases agree with TRBD1. Germline lookup yields CDR1 MNHEY and CDR2 SVGEGT. Trimming at V came to 7 bases and at J to 4 bases, leaving 7 bases not matched to a gene. The CDR3 is 15 amino acids. The CDR3 nucleotides are TGTGCCAGCACCGACGGACAGGGGGTAAATCAGCCCCAGCATTTT. Its translation: CASTDGQGVNQPQHF.

The chain links TRBV21-1 to TRBJ1-2; TRBD1, the D gene given by the table, was not confirmed from the DNA. TRBV21-1 is a recognized pseudogene. This CDR3 is built from 15 residues. The CDR3 DNA is TGTGCCAGCAGCATCCCACCAGGGGCCTACTATGGCTACACCTTC. It codes for CASSIPPGAYYGYTF.

The rearrangement joins TRBV27 to TRBJ2-7; no firm D call. Near its end, the DNA agrees better with TRBJ2-5, so the J call may be wrong. The CDR3 is made up of 12 amino acids. The germline V gene has CDR1 MNHEY and CDR2 SMNVEV (reference sequence). Here the CDR3 DNA reads TGTGCCAGCGGTCCTGTTCCGTGGACCCAGTACTTC. It specifies CASGPVPWTQYF.

V is TRBV6-1 and J is TRBJ2-2, with D possibly matching TRBD1 (5 bases). CDR1 and CDR2 from the germline V gene are MNHNS and SASEGT. The V end was cut by 4 bases, the J end by 0 bases, with 15 bases between. This CDR3 is 17 amino acids long. CDR3 region: CASSALQAFSNTGELFF. DNA of the CDR3: TGTGCCAGCAGTGCTTTACAGGCCTTTTCGAACACCGGGGAGCTGTTTTTT.

The chain recombines TRBV7-2 with TRBJ2-4; TRBD1 is a possible D gene (5 bases). Near its end, the DNA agrees better with TRBJ2-7, so the J call may be wrong. Germline V gene lookup returns CDR1 SGHTA and CDR2 FQGNSA. The CDR3 covers 14 residues. CDR3 DNA: TGTGCCAGCAGCCTTGGCGACAGTCCCTACGAGCAGTACTTC. Residues: CASSLGDSPYEQYF.

The chain employs TRBV20-1 and TRBJ2-5; D remains unclear. V was pared by 7 bases and J by 2 bases, with 8 bases between. CDR1 and CDR2 from the germline V gene are DFQATT and SNEGSKA (reference sequence). This CDR3 is 11 amino acids long. DNA for the CDR3: TGCAGTGAGGGTGGGCAAGAGACCCAGTACTTC. This sequence encodes CSEGGQETQYF.